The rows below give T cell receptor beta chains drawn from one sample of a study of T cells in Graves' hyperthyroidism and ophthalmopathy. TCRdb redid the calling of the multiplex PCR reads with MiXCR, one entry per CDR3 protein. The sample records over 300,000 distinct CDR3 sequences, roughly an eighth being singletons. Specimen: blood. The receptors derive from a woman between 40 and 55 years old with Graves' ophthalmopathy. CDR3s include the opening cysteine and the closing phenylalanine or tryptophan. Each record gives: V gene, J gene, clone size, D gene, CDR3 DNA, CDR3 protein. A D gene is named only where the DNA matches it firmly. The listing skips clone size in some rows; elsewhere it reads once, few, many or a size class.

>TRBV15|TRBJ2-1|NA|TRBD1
TGTGCCACCAGCAGAGATCGGACAGGGTGGAATGAGCAGTTCTTC
CATSRDRTGWNEQFF
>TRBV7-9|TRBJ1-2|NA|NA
TGTGCCAGCAGCTTAGGGGGAACCTCAGGGGGCTACACCTTC
CASSLGGTSGGYTF
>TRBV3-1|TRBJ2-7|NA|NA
TGTGCCAGCAGTTTTGATGCGGGAATGAGATCCTACGAGCAGTACTTC
CASSFDAGMRSYEQYF
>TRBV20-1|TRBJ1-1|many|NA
TGCAGTGGTTCGACAGGAGGATTCACTGAAGCTTTCTTT
CSGSTGGFTEAFF
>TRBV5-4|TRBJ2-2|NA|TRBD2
TGTGCCAGCAGCTTGGCCCCTGGAGCGGGGGGGCGAACCGGGGAGCTGTTTTTT
CASSLAPGAGGRTGELFF
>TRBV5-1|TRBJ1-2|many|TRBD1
TGCGCCAGCAGCGCGGACAGGTATGGCTACACCTTC
CASSADRYGYTF
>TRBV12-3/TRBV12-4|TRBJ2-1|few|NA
TGTGCCAGCAGTTTAGCCCCGGCGGCCTACAATGAGCAGTTCTTC
CASSLAPAAYNEQFF
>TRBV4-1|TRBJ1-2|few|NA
TGCGCCAGCAGCCAAGATGGGGCAGGGCCTACCGCTGGCTACACCTTC
CASSQDGAGPTAGYTF
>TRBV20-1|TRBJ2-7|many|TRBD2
TGCAGTGCTAGAGGGCTAGCGCGGGGAGGGAGCTCCTACGAGCAGTACTTC
CSARGLARGGSSYEQYF
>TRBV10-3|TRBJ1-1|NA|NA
TGTGCCATCAGTGAGTCCGGGCCGTCCCTGAACACTGAAGCTTTCTTT
CAISESGPSLNTEAFF
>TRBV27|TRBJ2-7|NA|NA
TGTGCCAGCAGTTTATTGGTCCTGGGACGGAGCTCCTACGAGCAGTACTTC
CASSLLVLGRSSYEQYF
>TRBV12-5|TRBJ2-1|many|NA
TGTGCTAGTGGTTTGGCCCCTGGGGCTGGGCCGTCGAATGAGCAGTTCTTC
CASGLAPGAGPSNEQFF
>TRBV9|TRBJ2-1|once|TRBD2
TGTGCCAGCAGCTCCCGACTAGCAGACTACAATGAGCAGTTCTTC
CASSSRLADYNEQFF
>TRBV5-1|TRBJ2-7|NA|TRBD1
TGCGCCAGCAGCTTGGAGGGACAGGGAACCTACGAGCAGTACTTC
CASSLEGQGTYEQYF
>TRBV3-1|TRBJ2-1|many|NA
TGTGCCAGCAGCCCCCTCGGGTCCTACAATGAGCAGTTCTTC
CASSPLGSYNEQFF
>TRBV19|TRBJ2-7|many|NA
TGTGCCAGTACCTTGGGACCACTCTCCGAGCAGTACTTC
CASTLGPLSEQYF
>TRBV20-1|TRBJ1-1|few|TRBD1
TGCAGTTCAAAAGGGGGCAGGAACACTGAAGCTTTCTTT
CSSKGGRNTEAFF
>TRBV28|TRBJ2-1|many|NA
TGTGCCAGCAGACCAGGGTACCAAAGTTACAATGAGCAGTTCTTC
CASRPGYQSYNEQFF
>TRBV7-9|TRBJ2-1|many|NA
TGTGCCAGCAGCCCCAAAGGGGTGGGTGAGCAGTTCTTC
CASSPKGVGEQFF
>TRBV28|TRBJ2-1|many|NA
TGTGCCAGCAGCCTCCTTGATCGTGTAAGTGAGCAGTTCTTC
CASSLLDRVSEQFF
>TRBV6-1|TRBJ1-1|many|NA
TGTGCCAGCAGTTATCCGCAGGGCCCTATGAACACTGAAGCTTTCTTT
CASSYPQGPMNTEAFF
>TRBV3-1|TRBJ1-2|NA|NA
TGTGCCAGCAGCCACAGGGAGGGCTATGGCTACACCTTC
CASSHREGYGYTF
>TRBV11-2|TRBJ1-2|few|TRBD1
TGTGCCAGCAGCAACTACGGACAGGGATCCTATGGCTACACCTTC
CASSNYGQGSYGYTF
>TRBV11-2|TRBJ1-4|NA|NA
TGTGCCAGCAGCCCTAGAGGGGGGAATAATGAAGAACTGTTTTTT
CASSPRGGNNEELFF
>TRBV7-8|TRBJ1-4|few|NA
TGTGCCAGCAGCTTAGTCATCGGGGGGGAAAAACTGTTTTTT
CASSLVIGGEKLFF
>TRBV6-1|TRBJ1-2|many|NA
TGTGCCAGCCTTGGGGCAGACTCATATGGCTACACCTTC
CASLGADSYGYTF
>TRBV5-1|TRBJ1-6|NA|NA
TGCGCCAGCAGCTCAGGCTTCCCAACAAGGAATTCACCCCTCCACTTT
CASSSGFPTRNSPLHF